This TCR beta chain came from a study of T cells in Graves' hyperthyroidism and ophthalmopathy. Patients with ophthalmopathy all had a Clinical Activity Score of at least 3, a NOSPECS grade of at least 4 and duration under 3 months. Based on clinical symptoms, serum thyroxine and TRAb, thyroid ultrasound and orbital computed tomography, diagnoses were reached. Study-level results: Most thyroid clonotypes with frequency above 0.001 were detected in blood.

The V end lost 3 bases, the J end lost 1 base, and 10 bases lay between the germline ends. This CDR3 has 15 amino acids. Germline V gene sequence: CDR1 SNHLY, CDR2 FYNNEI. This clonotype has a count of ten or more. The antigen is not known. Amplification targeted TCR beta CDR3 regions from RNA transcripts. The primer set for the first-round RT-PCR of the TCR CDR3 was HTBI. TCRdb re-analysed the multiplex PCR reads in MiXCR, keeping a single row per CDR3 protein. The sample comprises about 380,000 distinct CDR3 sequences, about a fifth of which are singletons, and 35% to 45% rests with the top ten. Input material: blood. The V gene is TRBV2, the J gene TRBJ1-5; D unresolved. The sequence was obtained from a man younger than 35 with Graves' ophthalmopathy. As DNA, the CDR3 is TGTGCCAGCAGTGACATCCAACCCAGCAATCAGCCCCAGCATTTT. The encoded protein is CASSDIQPSNQPQHF.